Presented here are 8 T cell receptor beta chains from one specimen sequenced in a study of T-cell reconstitution after alpha-beta-depleted transplantation in children. Unique molecular identifiers tagged the TCRbeta library. TCRdb passed the PCR reads through MiXCR, listing each CDR3 protein once. This sample has hundreds of thousands of distinct CDR3 sequences, with approximately 17% found just once. The sample consisted of PBMCs from the stem cell graft donor, taken from the stem cell graft. The receptor source for this set is a human donor who donated a stem cell graft to a child with acute myeloid leukemia.

This clonotype was counted many times. The V and J genes are TRBV27 and TRBJ1-6; TRBD1 aligns across 8 bases. In germline, CDR1 is MNHEY, CDR2 SMNVEV (reference sequence). The CDR3 has 15 residues. Losses at the gene ends were 6 bases for V and 11 bases for J; bases not matched to a gene: 12. CDR3 DNA: TGTGCCAGCAGGCAATCGGGACAGGTTTCTGCACCCCTCCACTTT. Its translation: CASRQSGQVSAPLHF.

This clonotype occurred a few times. The V and J genes are TRBV12-3 or TRBV12-4 and TRBJ2-5; a weak D match, TRBD2 (5 bases). There are 17 residues in the CDR3. V lost 7 bases to trimming and J lost 2 bases, with 23 bases between them. This chain's CDR3 is CASTYIRATGNQETQYF. CDR3 nucleotides: TGTGCCAGCACCTACATCCGGGCCACGGGAAATCAAGAGACCCAGTACTTC.

This clonotype was found many times. The J gene is TRBJ2-1, the V gene TRBV27, with D perhaps matching TRBD2 (7 bases). Germline lookup yields CDR1 MNHEY and CDR2 SMNVEV (reference sequence). V shed 5 bases and J shed 3 bases, with 17 bases lying between them. The CDR3 is 16 amino acids. CDR3 in DNA: TGTGCCAGCAGTCGCGTTCCGGGGGGCCACTACAATGAGCAGTTCTTC. Its protein is CASSRVPGGHYNEQFF.

The chain links TRBV15 to TRBJ2-1; 7 bases map to TRBD1. The germline CDR1 and CDR2 sequences are LNHNV and YYDKDF (reference sequence). J lost 2 bases, V lost 3 bases, and 4 bases had no gene match. The CDR3 has 15 residues. The CDR3 sequence: CATSSNRGTYNEQFF. The CDR3 DNA reads TGTGCCACCAGCAGTAACAGGGGTACCTACAATGAGCAGTTCTTC.

In this sample, this clonotype turned up many times. J is TRBJ2-1 and V is TRBV20-1, with 8 bases identical to TRBD1. The CDR3 is made up of 14 amino acids. V was pared by 5 bases and J by 5 bases, with 8 bases of the junction left unmatched. Looked up from germline, CDR1 is DFQATT and CDR2 is SNEGSKA (reference sequence). The CDR3 spells CSAGAGTGNNEQFF. The CDR3 bases are TGCAGTGCTGGCGCCGGGACAGGCAACAATGAGCAGTTCTTC.

The V call is TRBV30, the J call TRBJ1-1; 8 bases map to TRBD1. Germline V gene lookup returns CDR1 GTSNPN and CDR2 SVGIG (reference sequence). After removal of 4 bases from V and 3 bases from J, the junction contained 13 bases not matched to a gene. The CDR3 contains 16 residues. Written as DNA, the CDR3 is TGTGCCTGGATACAATCACTCACAGGGGGGTACACTGAAGCTTTCTTT. Amino acids: CAWIQSLTGGYTEAFF.

This clonotype has a single count. The chain recombines TRBV9 with TRBJ2-1, with D unresolved. Deletions cut 3 bases from V and 1 base from J, with 8 bases between. Germline assignment: CDR1 SGDLS and CDR2 YYNGEE. The CDR3 totals 14 residues. The CDR3 DNA is TGTGCCAGCAGCGGGGCGGATTCCTACAATGAGCAGTTCTTC. Its protein product is CASSGADSYNEQFF.

This clonotype was picked up many times. The chain uses TRBV20-1 and TRBJ2-7; possible D gene TRBD1, 5 bases. The CDR3 length is 17 residues. Trimming removed 2 bases at V and 4 bases at J, with 24 bases between. Germline V lookup: CDR1 DFQATT, CDR2 SNEGSKA (reference sequence). CDR3 nucleotide sequence: TGCAGTGCTAGATCCCCCGCGACTGGGGCGGACCTTTACGAGCAGTACGTC. It yields the protein CSARSPATGADLYEQYV.